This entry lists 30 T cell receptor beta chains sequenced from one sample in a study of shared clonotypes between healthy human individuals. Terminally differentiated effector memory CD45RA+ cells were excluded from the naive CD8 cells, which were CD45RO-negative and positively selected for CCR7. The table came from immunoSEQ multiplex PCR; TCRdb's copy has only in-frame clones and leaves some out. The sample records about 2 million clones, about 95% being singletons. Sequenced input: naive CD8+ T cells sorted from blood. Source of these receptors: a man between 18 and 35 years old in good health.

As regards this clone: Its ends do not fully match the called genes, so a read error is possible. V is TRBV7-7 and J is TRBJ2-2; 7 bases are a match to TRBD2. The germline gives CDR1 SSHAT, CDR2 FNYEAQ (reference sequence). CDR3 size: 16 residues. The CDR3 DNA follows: TGTGCTAGCAGCTTGGGGCTAGCGGATAACACCGGGGAGCTGTTTTTT. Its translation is CASSLGLADNTGELFF.

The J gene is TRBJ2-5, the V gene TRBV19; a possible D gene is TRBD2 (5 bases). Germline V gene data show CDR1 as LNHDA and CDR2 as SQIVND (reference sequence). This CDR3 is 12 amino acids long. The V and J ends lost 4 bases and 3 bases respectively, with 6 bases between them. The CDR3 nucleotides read TGTGCCAGTAGTAAGGGAGAAGAGACCCAGTACTTC. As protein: CASSKGEETQYF.

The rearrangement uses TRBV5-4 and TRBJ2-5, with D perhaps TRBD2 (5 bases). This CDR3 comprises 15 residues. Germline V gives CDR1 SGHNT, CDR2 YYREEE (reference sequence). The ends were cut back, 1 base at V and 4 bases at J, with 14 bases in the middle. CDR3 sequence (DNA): TGTGCCAGCAGCTTGTGGTTAGAGGGTAGAGAGACCCAGTACTTC. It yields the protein CASSLWLEGRETQYF.

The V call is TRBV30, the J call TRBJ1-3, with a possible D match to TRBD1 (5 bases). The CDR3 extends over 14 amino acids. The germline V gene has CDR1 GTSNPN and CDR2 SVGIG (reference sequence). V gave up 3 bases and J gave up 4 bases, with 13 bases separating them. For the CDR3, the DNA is TGTGCCTGGAGAGACGTGGGGGTCGGAAACACCATATATTTT. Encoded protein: CAWRDVGVGNTIYF.

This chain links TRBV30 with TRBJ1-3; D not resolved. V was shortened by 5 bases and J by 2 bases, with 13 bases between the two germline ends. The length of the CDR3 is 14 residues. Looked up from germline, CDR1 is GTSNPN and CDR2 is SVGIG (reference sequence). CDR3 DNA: TGTGCCTGGGCCGAGGGAGAAACTGGAAACACCATATATTTT. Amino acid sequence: CAWAEGETGNTIYF.

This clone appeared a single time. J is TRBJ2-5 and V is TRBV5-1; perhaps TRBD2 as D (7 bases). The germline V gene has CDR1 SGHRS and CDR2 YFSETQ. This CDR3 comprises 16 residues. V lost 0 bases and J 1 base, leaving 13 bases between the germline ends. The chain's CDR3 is CASSLAAGALQETQYF. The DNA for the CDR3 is TGCGCCAGCAGCTTGGCTGCGGGGGCGCTCCAAGAGACCCAGTACTTC.

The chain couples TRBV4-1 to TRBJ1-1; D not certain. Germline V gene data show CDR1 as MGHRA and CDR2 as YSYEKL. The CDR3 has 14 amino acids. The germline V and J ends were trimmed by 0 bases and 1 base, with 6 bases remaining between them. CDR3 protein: CASSQDPWNTEAFF. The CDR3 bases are TGCGCCAGCAGCCAAGATCCGTGGAACACTGAAGCTTTCTTT.

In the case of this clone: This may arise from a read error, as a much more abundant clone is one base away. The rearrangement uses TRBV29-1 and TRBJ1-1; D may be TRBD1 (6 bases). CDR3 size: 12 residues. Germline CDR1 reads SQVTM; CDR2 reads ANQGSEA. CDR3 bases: TGCAGTACAGTGGCGGGACAAGGTGAAGCTTTCTTT. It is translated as CSTVAGQGEAFF.

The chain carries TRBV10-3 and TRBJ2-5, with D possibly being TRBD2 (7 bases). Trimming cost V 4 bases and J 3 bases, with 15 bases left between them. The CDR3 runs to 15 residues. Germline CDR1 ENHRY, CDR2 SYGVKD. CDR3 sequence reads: CAISGRLGGEETQYF. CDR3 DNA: TGTGCCATCAGTGGGAGACTAGGGGGGGAAGAGACCCAGTACTTC.

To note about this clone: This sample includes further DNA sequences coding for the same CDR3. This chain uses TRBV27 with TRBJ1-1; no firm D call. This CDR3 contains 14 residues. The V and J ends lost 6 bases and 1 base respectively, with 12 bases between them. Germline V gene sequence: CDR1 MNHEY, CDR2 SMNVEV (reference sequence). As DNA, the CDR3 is TGTGCCAGCAGCCCGGGCGGGGAGAACACTGAAGCTTTCTTT. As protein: CASSPGGENTEAFF.

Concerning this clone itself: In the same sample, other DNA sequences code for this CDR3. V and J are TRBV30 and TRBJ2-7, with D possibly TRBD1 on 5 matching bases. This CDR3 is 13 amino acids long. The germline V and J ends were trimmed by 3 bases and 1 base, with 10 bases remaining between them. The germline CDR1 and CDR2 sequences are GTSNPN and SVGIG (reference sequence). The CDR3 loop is CAWRASGSYEQYF. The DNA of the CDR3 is TGTGCCTGGAGGGCCTCAGGGTCCTACGAGCAGTACTTC. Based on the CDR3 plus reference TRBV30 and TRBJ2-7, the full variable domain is SQTIHQWPATLVQPVGSPLSLECTVEGTSNPNLYWYRQAAGRGLQLLFYSVGIGQISSEVPQNLSASRPQDRQFILSSKKLLLSDSGFYLCAWRASGSYEQYFGPGTRLTVT.

The CDR3 DNA follows: TGCGCCAGCAGTCCAATAATGAACACAGATACGCAGTATTTT. Amino acids: CASSPIMNTDTQYF. The rearrangement joins TRBV10-2 to TRBJ2-3; D not certain. The CDR3 is 14 amino acids. V was clipped by 5 bases and J by 2 bases, with 11 bases between them. The germline V gene has CDR1 WSHSY and CDR2 SAAADI.

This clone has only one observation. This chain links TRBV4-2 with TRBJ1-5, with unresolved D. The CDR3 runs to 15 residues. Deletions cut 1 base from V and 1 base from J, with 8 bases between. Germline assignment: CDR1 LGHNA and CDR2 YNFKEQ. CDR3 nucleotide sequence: TGTGCCAGCAGCCAAGGACCAGCCAGCAATCAGCCCCAGCATTTT. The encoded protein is CASSQGPASNQPQHF.

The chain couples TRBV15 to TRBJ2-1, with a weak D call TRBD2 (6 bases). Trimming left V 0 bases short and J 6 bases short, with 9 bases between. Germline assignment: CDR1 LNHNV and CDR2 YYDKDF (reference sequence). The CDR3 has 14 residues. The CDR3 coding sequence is TGTGCCACCAGCAGAGATCGGGACTCCAATGAGCAGTTCTTC. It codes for CATSRDRDSNEQFF.

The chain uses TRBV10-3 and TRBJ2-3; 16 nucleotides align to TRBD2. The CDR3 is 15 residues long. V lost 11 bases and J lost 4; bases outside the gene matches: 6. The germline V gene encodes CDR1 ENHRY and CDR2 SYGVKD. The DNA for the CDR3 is TGTGCCTCCGTCGGGACTAGCGGGGGGGCAGATACGCAGTATTTT. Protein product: CASVGTSGGADTQYF.

CDR3 amino acids: CASSVTGVSYEQYF. CDR3 DNA: TGTGCCAGCAGCGTGACAGGGGTCTCCTACGAGCAGTACTTC. This chain joins TRBV7-9 and TRBJ2-7; the match to TRBD1 covers 8 bases. The germline CDR1 and CDR2 sequences are SEHNR and FQNEAQ (reference sequence). J lost 0 bases, V lost 5 bases, and 3 bases had no gene match. The CDR3 has 14 residues.

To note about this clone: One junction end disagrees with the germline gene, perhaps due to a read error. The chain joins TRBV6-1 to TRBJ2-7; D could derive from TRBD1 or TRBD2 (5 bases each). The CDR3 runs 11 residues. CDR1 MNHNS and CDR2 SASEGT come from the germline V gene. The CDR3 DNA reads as TGTGCCAGCAGTGAATTGGGGGAACAGCACTTC. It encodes CASSELGEQHF.

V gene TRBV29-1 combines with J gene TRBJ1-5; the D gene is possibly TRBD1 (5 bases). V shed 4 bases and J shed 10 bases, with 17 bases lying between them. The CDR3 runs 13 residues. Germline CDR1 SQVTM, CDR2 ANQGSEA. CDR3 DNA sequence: TGCAGCGTTGCTTGGGACGGGGTCGATCCCCAGCATTTT. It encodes CSVAWDGVDPQHF. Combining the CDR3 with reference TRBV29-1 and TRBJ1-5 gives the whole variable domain SAVISQKPSRDICQRGTSLTIQCQVDSQVTMMFWYRQQPGQSLTLIATANQGSEATYESGFVIDKFPISRPNLTFSTLTVSNMSPEDSSIYLCSVAWDGVDPQHFGDGTRLSIL.

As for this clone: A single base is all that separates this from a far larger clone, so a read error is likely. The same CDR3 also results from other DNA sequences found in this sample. The CDR3 loop is CASSVGGNTEAFF. The DNA for the CDR3 is TGTGCCAGCAGTGTAGGGGGGAACACTGAAGCTTTCTTT. The chain uses TRBV27 and TRBJ1-1, with a weak D call TRBD1 (6 bases). This CDR3 is built from 13 residues. Germline-derived CDR1 and CDR2 are MNHEY and SMNVEV (reference sequence). V lost 5 bases, J lost 1 base, and 8 bases lay in between.

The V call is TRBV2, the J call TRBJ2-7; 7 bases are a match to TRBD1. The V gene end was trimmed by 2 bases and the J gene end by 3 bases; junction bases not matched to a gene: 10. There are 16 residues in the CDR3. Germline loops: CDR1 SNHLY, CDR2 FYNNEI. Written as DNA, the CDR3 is TGTGCCAGCAGTGAATTCCTTCCGGGACAGCACTACGAGCAGTACTTC. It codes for CASSEFLPGQHYEQYF.

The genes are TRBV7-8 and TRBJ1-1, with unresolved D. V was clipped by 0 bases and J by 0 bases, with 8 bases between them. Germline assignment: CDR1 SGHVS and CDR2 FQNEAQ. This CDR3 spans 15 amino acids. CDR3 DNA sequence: TGTGCCAGCAGCTTAGCGGTCAGCATGAACACTGAAGCTTTCTTT. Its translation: CASSLAVSMNTEAFF.

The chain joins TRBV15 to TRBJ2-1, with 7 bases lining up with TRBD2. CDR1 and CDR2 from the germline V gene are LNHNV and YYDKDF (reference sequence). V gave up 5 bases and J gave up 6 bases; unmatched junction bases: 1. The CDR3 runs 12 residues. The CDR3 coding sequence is TGTGCCACCAGCTGGGGGGGCAATGAGCAGTTCTTC. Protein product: CATSWGGNEQFF.

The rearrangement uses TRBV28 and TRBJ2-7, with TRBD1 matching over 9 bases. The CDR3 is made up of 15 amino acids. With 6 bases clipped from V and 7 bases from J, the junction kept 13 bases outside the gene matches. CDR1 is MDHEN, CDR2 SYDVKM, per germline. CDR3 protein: CASSMFGQGSREQYF. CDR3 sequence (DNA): TGTGCCAGCAGCATGTTCGGACAGGGGTCGAGGGAGCAGTACTTC.

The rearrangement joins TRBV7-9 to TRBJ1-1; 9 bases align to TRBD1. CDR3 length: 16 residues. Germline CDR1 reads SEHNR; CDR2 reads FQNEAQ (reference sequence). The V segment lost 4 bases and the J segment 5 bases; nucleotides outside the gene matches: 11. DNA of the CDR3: TGTGCCAGCAGCTCACATCCTGACAGGGGGGGTACTGAAGCTTTCTTT. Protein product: CASSSHPDRGGTEAFF.

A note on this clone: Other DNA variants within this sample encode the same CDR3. In nucleotides, the CDR3 is TGCGCCAGCAGCTTAGACTACACCGGGGAGCTGTTTTTT. The encoded protein is CASSLDYTGELFF. The V gene is TRBV5-1, the J gene TRBJ2-2; D remains ambiguous. This CDR3 spans 13 amino acids. The V gene's germline CDR1 is SGHRS and CDR2 YFSETQ. The V end was cut by 2 bases, the J end by 3 bases, with 5 bases between.

This chain's CDR3 is CASSIGLAGRGEQYF. The CDR3 nucleotides are TGTGCCAGCAGCATCGGACTAGCGGGCCGGGGCGAGCAGTACTTC. The chain couples TRBV5-4 to TRBJ2-7; 11 bases fit TRBD2. The CDR3 covers 15 residues. The germline V gene encodes CDR1 SGHNT and CDR2 YYREEE (reference sequence). The V segment lost 4 bases and the J segment 6 bases; nucleotides outside the gene matches: 9.

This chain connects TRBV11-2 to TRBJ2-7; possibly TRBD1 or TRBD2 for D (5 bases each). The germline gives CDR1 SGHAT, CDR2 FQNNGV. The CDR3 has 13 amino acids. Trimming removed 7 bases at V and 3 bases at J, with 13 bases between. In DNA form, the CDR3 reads TGTGCCAGCAAAGCCGGGACCGACTACGAGCAGTACTTC. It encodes CASKAGTDYEQYF. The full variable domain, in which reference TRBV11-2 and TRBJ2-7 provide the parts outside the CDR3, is EAGVAQSPRYKIIEKRQSVAFWCNPISGHATLYWYQQILGQGPKLLIQFQNNGVVDDSQLPKDRFSAERLKGVDSTLKIQPAKLEDSAVYLCASKAGTDYEQYFGPGTRLTVT.

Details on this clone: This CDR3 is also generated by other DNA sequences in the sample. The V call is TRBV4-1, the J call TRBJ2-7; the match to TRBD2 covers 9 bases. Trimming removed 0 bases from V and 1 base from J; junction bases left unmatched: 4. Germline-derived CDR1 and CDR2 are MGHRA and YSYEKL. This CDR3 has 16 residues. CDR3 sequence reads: CASSQDSGLASYEQYF. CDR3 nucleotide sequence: TGCGCCAGCAGCCAAGATTCCGGACTAGCGTCCTACGAGCAGTACTTC.

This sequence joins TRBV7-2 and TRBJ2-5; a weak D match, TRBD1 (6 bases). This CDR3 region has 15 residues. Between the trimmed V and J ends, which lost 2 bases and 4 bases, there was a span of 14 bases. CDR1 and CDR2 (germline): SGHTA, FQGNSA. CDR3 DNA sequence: TGTGCCAGCAGCTTATCCGGACAGAGGGGAGAGACCCAGTACTTC. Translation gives CASSLSGQRGETQYF.

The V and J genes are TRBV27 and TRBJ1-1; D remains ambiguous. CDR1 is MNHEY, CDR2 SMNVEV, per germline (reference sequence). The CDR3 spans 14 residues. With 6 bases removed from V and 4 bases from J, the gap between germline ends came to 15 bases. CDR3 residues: CASRPITVATEAFF. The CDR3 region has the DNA TGTGCCAGCAGACCAATCACAGTTGCCACTGAAGCTTTCTTT.